This T cell receptor (beta chain) stems from a study of blood T cell repertoires in COVID-19. CDR3 length: 14 amino acids. Germline lookup yields CDR1 SGHRS and CDR2 YFSETQ. V was clipped by 2 bases and J by 0 bases, with 5 bases between them. Measured with immunoSEQ multiplex PCR; TCRdb has only the in-frame clones, and not every one. The data hold roughly 100,000 clones, with around 90% observed a single time. Sequencing used peripheral blood. This chain connects TRBV5-1 to TRBJ1-4; D unclear. The sequence was collected from a woman in her seventies with acute or convalescent COVID-19. The CDR3 bases are TGCGCCAGCAGCTTTGCTACAACTAATGAAAAACTGTTTTTT. This sequence encodes CASSFATTNEKLFF.